A selection of T cell receptor beta chains follows, all from one sample in a study of blood T cell repertoires in COVID-19. Assay: immunoSEQ multiplex PCR; the TCRdb copy retains only in-frame clones and omits some. The data show approximately 72,000 clones, with around nine tenths seen just once and 13% held by the top ten. The sequenced sample consisted of peripheral blood. These receptors all come from a woman aged 55-70 years with acute or convalescent COVID-19. CDR3s include the opening cysteine and the closing phenylalanine or tryptophan. A D gene is named only where the DNA matches it firmly. Only part of the rows carry a size: once, few, many, or a class if the clone is expanded.

clone_size	d_call	v_call	j_call	cdr3_nt	cdr3_aa
-	TRBD1	TRBV28	TRBJ1-4	TGTGCCAGCAAGGGGACAGCAAATGAAAAACTGTTTTTT	CASKGTANEKLFF
-	-	TRBV2	TRBJ2-7	TGTGCCAGCAGGGGGGCAAAGGGACAAACCTACGAGCAGTACTTC	CASRGAKGQTYEQYF
-	-	TRBV9	TRBJ2-2	TGTGCCAGCAGTCGTACCAACAGGGCGGCCGGGGAGCTGTTTTTT	CASSRTNRAAGELFF
-	-	TRBV7-9	TRBJ1-2	TGTGCCAGCAGCTTGTTGGGGAGTTATGGCTACACCTTC	CASSLLGSYGYTF
once	-	TRBV5-4	TRBJ2-7	TGTGCCAGCAGCCCGGGGAGTTCTTACGAGCAGTACTTC	CASSPGSSYEQYF
-	TRBD2	TRBV2	TRBJ2-1	TGTGCCAGCACCCCGGGGGCTAGCGGGGGGCCGAGGGCCTACAATGAGCAGTTCTTC	CASTPGASGGPRAYNEQFF
-	-	TRBV5-6	TRBJ2-2	TGTGCCAGCAGGATCTCTAGCGACTCGAACACCGGGGAGCTGTTTTTT	CASRISSDSNTGELFF
-	TRBD2	TRBV9	TRBJ2-7	TGTGCCAGCAGCGTATCAAGCGGGGGGGCCTACGAGCAGTACTTC	CASSVSSGGAYEQYF
-	-	TRBV4-1	TRBJ2-7	TGCGCCAGCAGCCAAGATCCGCTAACCGGCTACGAGCAGTACTTC	CASSQDPLTGYEQYF
-	-	TRBV11-1	TRBJ1-2	TGTGCCAGCAGCCTAAACCGGGACACAGGAGCTTATGGCTACACCTTC	CASSLNRDTGAYGYTF
-	TRBD2	TRBV6-5	TRBJ2-1	TGTGCCAGCAGCTTACTTAGCGGGAGCTACAATGAGCAGTTCTTC	CASSLLSGSYNEQFF
-	-	TRBV27	TRBJ2-7	TGTGCCAGCAGTTTATCGACCTCGGGGAACCGCGAGCAGTACTTC	CASSLSTSGNREQYF
-	TRBD1	TRBV13	TRBJ2-6	TGTGCCAGCAGCCTCGGACAGGGGGCCCCAGGGGGGGCCAACGTCCTGACTTTC	CASSLGQGAPGGANVLTF
-	TRBD1	TRBV11-3	TRBJ2-3	TGTGCCAGCGGACGGACAGGGGGATCAGATACGCAGTATTTT	CASGRTGGSDTQYF
-	TRBD2	TRBV7-9	TRBJ2-5	TGTGCCAGCAGCTTAGAAAGTCGCGGGGGGACCCAGTACTTC	CASSLESRGGTQYF
-	TRBD2	TRBV19	TRBJ2-5	TGTGCCAGTACCGGGAGGGGGGGAGAGACCCAGTACTTC	CASTGRGGETQYF
few	-	TRBV6-1	TRBJ2-1	TGTGCCAGCAGTGAACCAGGGGTCTCCTACAATGAGCAGTTCTTC	CASSEPGVSYNEQFF
-	TRBD1	TRBV18	TRBJ1-1	TGTGCCAGCTCACCACCACGGACAGGGGGGAACACTGAAGCTTTCTTT	CASSPPRTGGNTEAFF
-	-	TRBV3-1/TRBV3-2	TRBJ1-5	TGTGCCAGCAGCCAAGATGTAAATCAGCCCCAGCATTTT	CASSQDVNQPQHF
-	-	TRBV19	TRBJ1-1	TGTGCCAGTAGCAGCGGACAGTCGAACACTGAAGCTTTCTTT	CASSSGQSNTEAFF
-	TRBD1	TRBV30	TRBJ2-5	TGTGCCTGGAGTGCCCACAGGGGGCGACGAGAGACCCAGTACTTC	CAWSAHRGRRETQYF
-	TRBD2	TRBV12-5	TRBJ2-2	TGTGCTAGTGGTTTGGGCGGGGGAGCGAACACCGGGGAGCTGTTTTTT	CASGLGGGANTGELFF
few	-	TRBV5-1	TRBJ1-2	TGCGCCAGCAGCTTAGGCGGAAACTATGGCTACACCTTC	CASSLGGNYGYTF
-	-	TRBV2	TRBJ2-2	TGTGCCAGCAGTGAAAAACGAACTAGAAGCGGGGAGCTGTTTTTT	CASSEKRTRSGELFF
few	TRBD2	TRBV27	TRBJ2-1	TGTGCCAGCAGGAGAAGCGGGGGGGTCTACAATGAGCAGTTCTTC	CASRRSGGVYNEQFF
-	TRBD1	TRBV30	TRBJ1-6	TGTGCCTGGAGTCCCCTCCCCCATCCGGGACAGTCAAATTCACCCCTCCACTTT	CAWSPLPHPGQSNSPLHF
-	-	TRBV11-2	TRBJ1-1	TGTGCCAGCAGCTTGACAGTGAACACTGAAGCTTTCTTT	CASSLTVNTEAFF
-	TRBD1	TRBV7-3	TRBJ2-2	TGTGCCAGCAGCTCCGAGCCAACAGGGGCGGGCGGGGAGCTGTTTTTT	CASSSEPTGAGGELFF
-	-	TRBV27	TRBJ1-2	TGTGCCAGCGGCAGGGAACGGACCTATGGCTACACCTTC	CASGRERTYGYTF
-	-	TRBV29-1	TRBJ1-1	TGCAGCGTCCGACAGAATTTGAACACTGAAGCTTTCTTT	CSVRQNLNTEAFF
-	TRBD1	TRBV5-4	TRBJ2-7	TGTGCCAGCAGCTCAGGACAGGGGGGCGAGCAGTACTTC	CASSSGQGGEQYF
once	-	TRBV20-1	TRBJ2-3	TGCAGTGCTAGTCCCGACAGTTTCCACACAGATACGCAGTATTTT	CSASPDSFHTDTQYF
-	TRBD2	TRBV3-1/TRBV3-2	TRBJ2-2	TGTGCCAGCAGCCCCTTAGCGGGTGGGGCCGGGGAGCTGTTTTTT	CASSPLAGGAGELFF
many	-	TRBV27	TRBJ1-2	TGTGCCAGCAGTACAGCACCGCTGAACTATGGCTACACCTTC	CASSTAPLNYGYTF
-	TRBD1	TRBV5-1	TRBJ2-2	TGCGCCAGCAGCTTGGAGGGACAGGGCACCGGGGAGCTGTTTTTT	CASSLEGQGTGELFF